This T cell receptor beta chain was identified during a study of shared clonotypes between healthy human individuals (dated by TCRdb to 2018 to 2020). Broadly, across the study: A couple of women and a few men aged 18 to 49 years were included in the cohort. For each donor, CD4 naive and CD4 memory were each run on three plates, CD8 naive on two plates, and CD8 memory on one plate. To estimate repertoire size and how much clonotype sharing occurs between individuals, the study deeply sequenced the blood TCR repertoires of several healthy adults. Libraries were prepared and TCR repertoires were sequenced by different laboratories using diverse techniques, in order to increase sequencing depth and limit assay-specific biases. Per donor, leukapheresis produced somewhere between about 0.9 and 10 billion PBMCs. The paper as a whole reports these results and caveats: Based on pairwise subsampling, the degree of clonotype sharing among donors was expected to be affected by sequencing depth. Across a few donors, about 5% of naive CD4, 3% to 3.5% of naive CD8, about 2.3% of memory CD4, and roughly 0.4% of memory CD8 clonotypes were shared. Larger estimated clonotype richness was generally found for naive subsets than for memory subsets. Higher generation probabilities were observed for clonotypes shared by all four sorted-subset donors than for non-shared clonotypes. Incomplete sequencing was indicated by rarefaction of sorted-subset datasets, despite the large sequencing depth. The small number of donors limited the genetic and exposure-history diversity represented. Sampling was restricted to blood, and TCR repertoires in tissue are likely to differ from TCR repertoires in blood.

The CDR3 numbers 15 residues from cysteine through phenylalanine. The only DNA kept is the CDR3, 45 bases in frame from the first base. Via the germline V gene (reference sequence), CDR1 is SEHNR and CDR2 FQNEAQ. V loses 6 bases, J loses 5 bases, and the germline ends lie 17 bases apart. For the CD8 naive samples, CD45RO-negative cells were positively selected for CCR7, yielding a CD45RA+CCR7+ population from which TemRA cells were excluded. Donors were healthy HIV-negative adults with no recently reported acute infections or vaccinations. Every donor was a Caucasian adult living in Nashville, Tennessee, USA. After blood collection by leukapheresis, PBMCs were isolated using Ficoll-Histopaque density gradient centrifugation and then cryopreserved in the vapor phase of liquid nitrogen. Purity and quantity of every magnetically sorted T cell population were checked by analytical flow cytometry. Genomic DNA was isolated from each sorted fraction and quantified by UV absorbance on a Nanodrop 2000c.

Using the deep immunoSEQ assay, TCR CDR3 regions were amplified from genomic DNA by multiplex PCR. For each cell subset, the extracted genomic DNA was distributed evenly across all wells of several immunoSEQ 96-well plates, and each plate served as one replicate. For sorted subsets, each replicate PCR was loaded with around 220 ng genomic DNA, equivalent to 25,000 to 35,000 T cell genomes. The purified libraries were quantified using a Qubit 3.0 fluorometer, sized with a Bioanalyzer 2100, and then quantified again using the KAPA Library Quantification kit. Every immunoSEQ 96-well plate was sequenced on a dedicated single-read 150-cycle Illumina NextSeq 550 flow cell. Per the original workflow: Because the immunoSEQ output included only junctional sequences and no quality scores, the filtering could not be the same as the filtering used for full-length reads. Sequences were annotated with PyIR, a Python wrapper for IgBLAST v1.9, using IMGT germline references to assign V/J genes and CDR3. Reads with weak V/J assignments (E-value above 1e-6), missing CDR3, stop codons, out-of-frame junctions, or ambiguous translated residues were removed. V3J clonotypes were defined as sequences sharing an identical inferred V gene, J gene, and CDR3 amino acid sequence. To compute the percentage overlap between repertoires, the number of shared unique clonotypes was divided by the size of the smaller repertoire. Repertoire richness was assessed with RTK rarefaction, the Chao1 estimator, and Recon v2.1 estimates of unobserved clonotypes. For all TCRbeta clonotypes obtained by the gDNA method from a few donors, generation probabilities were computed with OLGA. Not all clones reach the TCRdb copy of this immuneACCESS table, which keeps in-frame sequences only. Checked studies attribute under half of the gap to unresolved V genes and leave the rest unexplained. V, J and clone size reflect that table, while D and trimming were determined from the DNA. The sample includes fewer than 1 million clones, with 90% to 97% observed a single time. The top ten hold roughly 0.23% of the sample.

As regards this clone: Its antigen target is currently unknown. It has no much larger one-base neighbor in the sample; base qualities were not kept.

This sequence originates from a young man in good health. Sequenced: naive CD8+ T cells sorted from blood. What this sample's cell subset or site label stands for: CD45RA+CCR7+. Rearrangement joined TRBV7-9 to TRBJ1-5; no D gene is confidently identified. The bases read TGTGCCAGCAGTTCCGTCGCCGGGTTTGATCAGCCCCAGCATTTT. This sequence encodes CASSSVAGFDQPQHF.